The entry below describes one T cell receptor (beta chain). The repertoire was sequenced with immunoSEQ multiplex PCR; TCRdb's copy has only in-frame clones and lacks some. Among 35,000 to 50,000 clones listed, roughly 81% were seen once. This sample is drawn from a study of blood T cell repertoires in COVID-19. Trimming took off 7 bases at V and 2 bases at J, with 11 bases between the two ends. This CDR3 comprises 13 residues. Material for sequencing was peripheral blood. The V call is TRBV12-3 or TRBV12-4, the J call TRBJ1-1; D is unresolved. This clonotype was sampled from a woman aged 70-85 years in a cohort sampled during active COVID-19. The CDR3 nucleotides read TGTGCCAGCACATCCGGGGATAACACTGAAGCTTTCTTT. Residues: CASTSGDNTEAFF.